The 9 T cell receptor beta chains reported below all come from one sample, sequenced in a study of shared clonotypes between healthy human individuals (TCRdb year 2020). The library was made by the immunoSEQ multiplex PCR assay. This immuneACCESS table, as held by TCRdb, lists in-frame sequences with V and J called but not all clones. Of the missing ones, under half trace to an unresolved V gene in checked studies; the others have no known cause. The sample yields about 2,500,000 clones; approximately 92% were counted once. The ten largest make up about 0.13% of the sample. What was sequenced was naive CD4+ T cells sorted from blood. The cell subset or site tag for this specimen amounts to: CD45RA+ positively selected. These receptor sequences come from a young man in good health.

The rearrangement links TRBV6-1 to TRBJ1-2; D is perhaps TRBD1 (6 bases). The CDR3 is 11 amino acids. Germline V lookup: CDR1 MNHNS, CDR2 SASEGT. V lost 11 bases and J lost 6, with 13 bases in between. The CDR3 reads CAAYRAHGYTF. The CDR3 DNA reads as TGTGCCGCATACAGGGCACATGGCTACACCTTC.

The chain combines TRBV28 with TRBJ2-4, with D possibly TRBD2 on 5 matching bases. This CDR3 region has 12 residues. Per the germline V gene, CDR1 is MDHEN and CDR2 is SYDVKM. V was trimmed by 5 bases and J by 8 bases, leaving 10 bases between them. The CDR3 sequence: CASSDYRDIQYF. CDR3 nucleotides: TGTGCCAGCAGTGACTATAGGGACATTCAGTACTTC.

The V and J genes are TRBV18 and TRBJ1-3, with unresolved D. From germline, CDR1 is KGHSH and CDR2 LQKENI. CDR3 length equals 18 residues. V was shortened by 1 base and J by 0 bases, with 16 bases between the two germline ends. The DNA of the CDR3 is TGTGCCAGCTCACCACTAAGCCCTGTTCCGAGCTCTGGAAACACCATATATTTT. Translated, it gives CASSPLSPVPSSGNTIYF.

The sample holds one count of this clone. The chain employs TRBV6-1 and TRBJ1-6; 8 bases line up with TRBD1. Germline lookup yields CDR1 MNHNS and CDR2 SASEGT. The CDR3 length is 18 residues. Trimming cost V 4 bases and J 0 bases; bases outside gene matches: 8. The CDR3 region has the DNA TGTGCCAGCAGTGCCACAGGGGGAAGGAGCTCCTATAATTCACCCCTCCACTTT. Translating it yields CASSATGGRSSYNSPLHF.

This clone was recorded once. V is TRBV18 and J is TRBJ1-2; D gene unclear. Germline values: CDR1 KGHSH, CDR2 LQKENI. This CDR3 spans 13 amino acids. V was cut by 4 bases and J by 4 bases, with 10 bases left in between. DNA for the CDR3: TGTGCCAGCTCACTTGGCGGCTCCTATGGCTACACCTTC. It yields the protein CASSLGGSYGYTF.

The chain recombines TRBV9 with TRBJ2-7; unclear D gene. The germline V gene has CDR1 SGDLS and CDR2 YYNGEE. The V gene lost 3 bases and the J gene lost 7 bases, with 11 bases spanning the gap. The length of the CDR3 is 12 residues. The CDR3 sequence is CASSAPAREQYF. CDR3 bases: TGTGCCAGCAGCGCCCCTGCGCGGGAGCAGTACTTC.

This clone has just a few counts. The V call is TRBV6-6, the J call TRBJ1-1, with D hard to call. CDR1 and CDR2 (germline): MNHNY, SVGAGI (reference sequence). The ends were cut back, 11 bases at V and 1 base at J, with 11 bases in the middle. The CDR3 contains 12 residues. The CDR3 DNA reads as TGTGCCGGTGGTGAGTGGAACACTGAAGCTTTCTTT. It codes for CAGGEWNTEAFF.

CDR3 residues: CASSVSSGSREQYF. In DNA, the CDR3 is TGTGCCAGCAGCGTATCCAGCGGGAGTCGCGAGCAGTACTTC. This chain connects TRBV9 to TRBJ2-7; 8 bases agree with TRBD2. This CDR3 is built from 14 residues. With 1 base clipped from V and 6 bases from J, the junction kept 6 bases outside the gene matches. Germline lookup yields CDR1 SGDLS and CDR2 YYNGEE.

This chain links TRBV6-1 with TRBJ1-1; no definite D call. The V end was cut by 4 bases, the J end by 0 bases, with 9 bases between. Looked up from germline, CDR1 is MNHNS and CDR2 is SASEGT. CDR3 length: 14 residues. Here the CDR3 reads CASSVETMNTEAFF. DNA for the CDR3: TGTGCCAGCAGTGTCGAGACCATGAACACTGAAGCTTTCTTT.